This T cell receptor beta chain was found in a study of cytomegalovirus exposure and HLA in healthy donors. The PCR contained 60 Vbeta and 13 Jbeta primers. Generated by immunoSEQ multiplex PCR, the TCRdb table keeps only in-frame clones and is missing some. The repertoire includes fewer than 200,000 clones, approximately 85% of them detected once, and 0.9% to 1% sits in the top ten. General study findings and limits: An analysis that was carried out later associated 15,000 to 20,000 TCR beta sequences with HLA alleles at 0.05 false discovery rate. For presence/absence analyses, sequencing depth was assumed to be roughly uniform across donors.

Germline CDR1 MGHRA, CDR2 YSYEKL. Trimming took 0 bases from V and 3 from J; bases not matched to a gene: 5. This CDR3 has 16 amino acids. Worth noting for this clone: Antigen: not known.

Healthy individuals who donated bone marrow served as the donors. Sequenced input: PBMCs. The rearrangement joins TRBV4-1 to TRBJ2-1, with 7 positions matching TRBD1. The source of this sequence is a girl aged 2 to 10 in good health and CMV-seropositive. Written as DNA, the CDR3 is TGCGCCAGCAGCCAAGAAGACAGGGCAATCTACAATGAGCAGTTCTTC. It codes for CASSQEDRAIYNEQFF.